The 27 T cell receptor beta chains below were found in one sample sequenced in a study of T cell changes during pregnancy in multiple sclerosis. Some clones are missing from TCRdb's copy, which holds only in-frame ones; the method was immunoSEQ multiplex PCR. This table has approximately 47,000 clones, 70% to 90% appearing once. Specimen: peripheral blood, collected in the first trimester of pregnancy. These receptors came from a female donor with multiple sclerosis, enrolled in a pregnancy study.

DNA for the CDR3: TGTGCCAGCAGCTTAGGTGGGGGGGGCGTATATGGCTACACCTTC. Translated, it gives CASSLGGGGVYGYTF. This chain uses TRBV7-3 with TRBJ1-2; maybe TRBD1 (6 bases). V gave up 2 bases and J gave up 5 bases, with 15 bases separating them. The CDR3 sequence is 15 residues long. The germline V gene has CDR1 SGHTA and CDR2 FQGTGA.

The CDR3 spells CASSLALRTGRHNEQFF. CDR3 nucleotide sequence: TGTGCCAGCAGCTTAGCGTTGAGGACAGGGCGCCACAATGAGCAGTTCTTC. The rearrangement joins TRBV7-6 to TRBJ2-1, with 8 bases identical to TRBD1. The length of the CDR3 is 17 residues. Germline CDR1 reads SGHVS; CDR2 reads FNYEAQ. V was clipped by 0 bases and J by 5 bases; unmatched bases: 9.

The V and J genes are TRBV5-1 and TRBJ2-1; TRBD2 aligns across 11 bases. This CDR3 comprises 15 residues. Trimming took 1 base from V and 10 from J; bases not matched to a gene: 7. Germline CDR1 and CDR2: SGHRS and YFSETQ. CDR3 in amino acids: CASSLRGLAAFEQFF. CDR3 nucleotide sequence: TGCGCCAGCAGCTTGAGGGGACTAGCGGCCTTCGAGCAGTTCTTC.

The V gene is TRBV28, the J gene TRBJ1-2; 7 nucleotides match TRBD1. The CDR3 spans 16 residues. J lost 8 bases, V lost 3 bases, and 15 bases had no gene match. CDR1 and CDR2 (germline): MDHEN, SYDVKM. CDR3 protein: CASSFRRDSRSGGYTF. The DNA of the CDR3 is TGTGCCAGCAGTTTTCGAAGGGACAGTCGATCGGGCGGCTACACCTTC.

V usage is TRBV28 and J usage is TRBJ1-1; possible D gene TRBD1, 6 bases. V lost 4 bases and J 1 base, leaving 13 bases between the germline ends. The CDR3 extends over 15 amino acids. Germline V gene sequence: CDR1 MDHEN, CDR2 SYDVKM. The CDR3 region is CASSSWTVPNTEAFF. The CDR3 DNA is TGTGCCAGCAGTTCTTGGACAGTGCCGAACACTGAAGCTTTCTTT.

This clone was picked up a small number of times. The V and J genes are TRBV6-1 and TRBJ2-6; 9 positions agree with TRBD2. The V segment lost 3 bases and the J segment 0 bases; nucleotides outside the gene matches: 0. Germline CDR1 and CDR2: MNHNS and SASEGT. CDR3 length: 16 residues. The DNA of the CDR3 is TGTGCCAGCAGTGAGCGGGGGGGCTCTGGGGCCAACGTCCTGACTTTC. Translating gives CASSERGGSGANVLTF.

V and J are TRBV27 and TRBJ2-2; D might be TRBD2 (5 bases). The CDR3 has 17 amino acids. Germline CDR1 is MNHEY and CDR2 is SMNVEV (reference sequence). The V end was cut by 5 bases, the J end by 0 bases, with 16 bases between. CDR3 in amino acids: CASSTYLGIPNTGELFF. The DNA for the CDR3 is TGTGCCAGCAGTACATACCTCGGGATCCCGAACACCGGGGAGCTGTTTTTT.

This chain links TRBV28 with TRBJ2-1; 11 positions agree with TRBD2. With 6 bases clipped from V and 5 bases from J, the junction kept 3 bases outside the gene matches. The CDR3 is made up of 14 amino acids. Germline V gene data show CDR1 as MDHEN and CDR2 as SYDVKM. CDR3 coding DNA: TGTGCCAGCAGACTACTAGCGGGGGACAATGAGCAGTTCTTC. This sequence encodes CASRLLAGDNEQFF.

The chain carries TRBV10-2 and TRBJ1-5; 7 bases are shared with TRBD1. This CDR3 has 14 residues. Trimming at V came to 4 bases and at J to 4 bases, leaving 4 bases not matched to a gene. Germline V lookup: CDR1 WSHSY, CDR2 SAAADI. In DNA form, the CDR3 reads TGCGCCAGCAGTGGGGACAGCTCTAATCAGCCCCAGCATTTT. It yields the protein CASSGDSSNQPQHF.

V and J are TRBV27 and TRBJ1-1; the D is unclear. Germline V gene lookup returns CDR1 MNHEY and CDR2 SMNVEV (reference sequence). This CDR3 contains 13 residues. V gave up 2 bases and J gave up 1 base, with 5 bases separating them. DNA of the CDR3: TGTGCCAGCAGTTTAGCAGGGAACACTGAAGCTTTCTTT. This gives the protein CASSLAGNTEAFF.

This CDR3 is CASSPDRDTEAFF. CDR3 sequence (DNA): TGTGCCAGCAGCCCGGACAGGGACACTGAAGCTTTCTTT. The chain uses TRBV5-5 and TRBJ1-1; 8 positions match TRBD1. CDR1 is SGHKS and CDR2 is YYEKEE in the germline V gene (reference sequence). V gave up 4 bases and J gave up 3 bases; unmatched junction bases: 2. The CDR3 consists of 13 residues.

Only one count was recorded for this clone. V usage is TRBV2 and J usage is TRBJ2-5; 8 nucleotides match TRBD2. The CDR3 contains 14 residues. With 6 bases clipped from V and 6 bases from J, the junction kept 9 bases outside the gene matches. CDR1 SNHLY and CDR2 FYNNEI come from the germline V gene. The CDR3 spells CASSLAGGEQTQYF. The CDR3 DNA is TGTGCCAGCAGCCTCGCCGGGGGGGAACAGACCCAGTACTTC. The full variable domain, with the rest looked up from reference TRBV2 and TRBJ2-5, is EPEVTQTPSHQVTQMGQEVILRCVPISNHLYFYWYRQILGQKVEFLVSFYNNEISEKSEIFDDQFSVERPDGSNFTLKIRSTKLEDSAMYFCASSLAGGEQTQYFGPGTRLLVL.

The CDR3 sequence: CASTASGARELFF. The DNA for the CDR3 is TGTGCCAGTACCGCTAGCGGGGCCCGGGAGCTGTTTTTT. V gene TRBV19 combines with J gene TRBJ2-2, with 9 bases fitting TRBD2. This CDR3 is 13 amino acids long. Germline V gene sequence: CDR1 LNHDA, CDR2 SQIVND (reference sequence). Trimming took 7 bases from V and 9 from J; bases not matched to a gene: 6.

The CDR3 nucleotides read TGTGCCAGCAGTTACATGCACAGTTCAAGGTCACCCCTCCACTTT. Translation: CASSYMHSSRSPLHF. The V and J genes are TRBV6-6 and TRBJ1-6; D is undetermined. Germline V lookup: CDR1 MNHNY, CDR2 SVGAGI (reference sequence). The V gene lost 2 bases and the J gene lost 10 bases, with 15 bases spanning the gap. The CDR3 extends over 15 amino acids.

The rearrangement links TRBV6-1 to TRBJ2-7; D gene uncertain. V was pared by 7 bases and J by 3 bases, with 7 bases between. There are 11 residues in the CDR3. Germline V gene lookup returns CDR1 MNHNS and CDR2 SASEGT. CDR3 coding DNA: TGTGCCAGCACGCGGCGCTACGAGCAGTACTTC. Its translation is CASTRRYEQYF.

The chain links TRBV7-9 to TRBJ2-4, with D possibly being TRBD1 (6 bases). The germline CDR1 and CDR2 sequences are SEHNR and FQNEAQ (reference sequence). The CDR3 extends over 16 amino acids. Trimming cost V 1 base and J 9 bases, with 19 bases left between them. The DNA for the CDR3 is TGTGCCAGCAGCTTAGTTTACGGGACAAACACTGGCATTCAGTACTTC. It is translated as CASSLVYGTNTGIQYF.

The V call is TRBV15, the J call TRBJ2-3, with 8 nucleotides matching TRBD2. CDR3 length: 15 residues. Germline V gives CDR1 LNHNV, CDR2 YYDKDF (reference sequence). The J segment lost 4 bases and the V segment lost 5 bases, leaving 8 bases of the junction unmatched. The chain's CDR3 is CATSSRGGPADTQYF. Written as DNA, the CDR3 is TGTGCCACCAGCTCCCGGGGGGGGCCCGCAGATACGCAGTATTTT.

This chain uses TRBV10-3 with TRBJ2-3; D possibly corresponds to TRBD2 (5 bases). The CDR3 consists of 14 residues. CDR1 and CDR2 from the germline V gene are ENHRY and SYGVKD. V dropped 2 bases and J dropped 7 bases, with 13 bases sitting between them. CDR3 in DNA: TGTGCCATCAGTGAGCGGGTCGGGGAGAATACGCAGTATTTT. Translated: CAISERVGENTQYF.

This sequence joins TRBV10-3 and TRBJ2-7, with D uncertain. The V gene's germline CDR1 is ENHRY and CDR2 SYGVKD. This CDR3 is 12 amino acids long. Trimming cost V 4 bases and J 3 bases, with 7 bases left between them. The CDR3: CAISGQFYEQYF. For the CDR3, the DNA is TGTGCCATCAGTGGACAATTCTACGAGCAGTACTTC.

V and J are TRBV4-1 and TRBJ1-4; TRBD1 matches 9 bases. The CDR3 extends over 16 amino acids. V shed 7 bases and J 8 bases; nucleotides not matched to a gene: 14. Germline values: CDR1 MGHRA, CDR2 YSYEKL. CDR3 nucleotide sequence: TGCGCCAGCAACACCTACAGTCCGACAGGGGGAGAAAAACTGTTTTTT. Encoded protein: CASNTYSPTGGEKLFF.

The sample holds one count of this clone. The chain carries TRBV29-1 and TRBJ1-1; D remains ambiguous. Germline assignment: CDR1 SQVTM and CDR2 ANQGSEA. The CDR3 has 14 residues. V was trimmed by 0 bases and J by 1 base, leaving 9 bases between them. In nucleotides, the CDR3 is TGCAGCGTTGAAGATGTGGGAGGGAACACTGAAGCTTTCTTT. Translation: CSVEDVGGNTEAFF.

V gene TRBV2 combines with J gene TRBJ1-1, with a tentative D call TRBD1 (6 bases). Germline V gene sequence: CDR1 SNHLY, CDR2 FYNNEI. Trimming pared 7 bases from V and 6 bases from J, leaving 18 bases between. The CDR3 has 14 amino acids. The CDR3 here is CASNKGGAGAEAFF. The DNA of the CDR3 is TGTGCCAGCAATAAAGGGGGGGCTGGGGCTGAAGCTTTCTTT.

This clone has more than one count but fewer than ten. The V and J genes are TRBV9 and TRBJ1-1; D is perhaps TRBD1 (5 bases). This CDR3 region has 13 residues. Germline V gene data show CDR1 as SGDLS and CDR2 as YYNGEE. V shed 5 bases and J shed 0 bases, with 8 bases lying between them. CDR3 sequence reads: CASSPTVNTEAFF. CDR3 DNA: TGTGCCAGCAGTCCGACAGTGAACACTGAAGCTTTCTTT.

The CDR3 loop reads CASRSGYDYGYTF. The CDR3 region has the DNA TGTGCCAGCAGATCAGGGTATGACTATGGCTACACCTTC. The gene calls are TRBV28 and TRBJ1-2, with a tentative D call TRBD1 (5 bases). This CDR3 region has 13 residues. In germline, CDR1 is MDHEN, CDR2 SYDVKM. With 6 bases removed from V and 3 bases from J, the gap between germline ends came to 11 bases.

The chain combines TRBV5-5 with TRBJ2-7; the match to TRBD2 covers 10 bases. Trimming took 4 bases from V and 1 from J; bases not matched to a gene: 5. This CDR3 contains 15 residues. CDR1 SGHKS and CDR2 YYEKEE come from the germline V gene (reference sequence). CDR3 DNA: TGTGCCAGCAGCGACCTAGCGGGGGTGTCCTACGAGCAGTACTTC. This encodes CASSDLAGVSYEQYF.

This rearrangement joins TRBV10-1 to TRBJ1-1; 9 bases match TRBD1. CDR1 is WNHNN, CDR2 SYGVQD, per germline (reference sequence). V lost 5 bases to trimming and J lost 0 bases; unmatched junction nucleotides: 4. This CDR3 spans 15 amino acids. The CDR3 here is CASSPGTGLNTEAFF. CDR3 coding DNA: TGCGCCAGCAGTCCCGGGACAGGGTTGAACACTGAAGCTTTCTTT.

The rearrangement uses TRBV6-5 and TRBJ2-5; the match to TRBD2 covers 7 bases. This CDR3 contains 11 residues. The V segment lost 7 bases and the J segment 4 bases; nucleotides outside the gene matches: 0. The germline V gene encodes CDR1 MNHEY and CDR2 SVGAGI. The CDR3 loop reads CASTSGETQYF. The CDR3 DNA sequence: TGTGCCAGCACTAGCGGAGAGACCCAGTACTTC.